These 27 T cell receptor beta chains originate from one sample sequenced in a study of blood T cell repertoires in COVID-19. TCRdb's table, derived via immunoSEQ multiplex PCR, lists solely in-frame clones and lacks some. The table lists over 450,000 clones, 85% to 90% of them singletons, with roughly 8% in the top ten. Sequencing was done on a sample of peripheral blood. The origin of the receptors is a woman in her forties or fifties with COVID-19, enrolled during active disease.

The chain is built from TRBV29-1 and TRBJ2-7, with TRBD1 identical over 9 bases. CDR3 length: 14 amino acids. With V trimmed by 1 base and J by 6 bases, 7 bases remained unmatched. The V gene's germline CDR1 is SQVTM and CDR2 ANQGSEA. DNA of the CDR3: TGCAGCGTTGAAGGCTCGGACAGGGGCGCCGAGCAGTACTTC. This sequence encodes CSVEGSDRGAEQYF.

This chain uses TRBV19 with TRBJ2-6, with D tentatively TRBD2 (6 bases). CDR1 LNHDA and CDR2 SQIVND come from the germline V gene (reference sequence). The CDR3 has 18 amino acids. V shed 8 bases and J shed 0 bases, with 20 bases lying between them. Here the CDR3 reads CASVAYTGLSSGANVLTF. The CDR3 DNA reads as TGTGCCAGTGTGGCGTATACGGGACTGAGCTCTGGGGCCAACGTCCTGACTTTC.

The rearrangement joins TRBV30 to TRBJ1-3, with 9 bases fitting TRBD1. The CDR3 spans 13 residues. After removal of 3 bases from V and 8 bases from J, the junction contained 5 bases not matched to a gene. The V gene's germline CDR1 is GTSNPN and CDR2 SVGIG (reference sequence). The CDR3 DNA reads TGTGCCTGGAGGGACAGGGGAGGTCACACCATATATTTT. Translating it yields CAWRDRGGHTIYF.

This clone was counted a single time. V usage is TRBV3-1 (or the pseudogene TRBV3-2) and J usage is TRBJ1-1; D is undetermined. The V gene's germline CDR1 is LGHDT and CDR2 YNNKEL (reference sequence). V lost 1 base, J lost 2 bases, and 11 bases lay in between. The CDR3 is 15 residues long. CDR3 sequence reads: CASSQVRFGNTEAFF. CDR3 DNA: TGTGCCAGCAGCCAAGTCCGGTTTGGTAACACTGAAGCTTTCTTT.

The rearrangement links TRBV27 to TRBJ1-5; possibly TRBD1 for D (5 bases). V lost 5 bases, J lost 0 bases, and 8 bases lay in between. CDR3 size: 14 residues. Germline CDR1 and CDR2: MNHEY and SMNVEV (reference sequence). As DNA, the CDR3 is TGTGCCAGCAGTCAGGGTTTTAGCAATCAGCCCCAGCATTTT. Residues: CASSQGFSNQPQHF.

The chain employs TRBV19 and TRBJ1-1; the D gene is possibly TRBD1 (6 bases). Germline assignment: CDR1 LNHDA and CDR2 SQIVND (reference sequence). This CDR3 comprises 14 residues. V dropped 4 bases and J dropped 6 bases, with 15 bases sitting between them. In nucleotides, the CDR3 is TGTGCCAGTAGTAATCCGGGACATGTCCCTGAAGCTTTCTTT. Protein product: CASSNPGHVPEAFF.

This chain joins TRBV5-4 and TRBJ1-5; TRBD1 agrees at 8 bases. From germline, CDR1 is SGHNT and CDR2 YYREEE (reference sequence). This CDR3 has 13 amino acids. V lost 4 bases to trimming and J lost 5 bases; unmatched junction nucleotides: 2. In DNA, the CDR3 is TGTGCCAGCAGCCCGGACAGGGATCAGCCCCAGCATTTT. Amino acid sequence: CASSPDRDQPQHF.

V usage is TRBV11-2 and J usage is TRBJ1-1, with 7 bases matching TRBD1. The CDR3 covers 15 residues. Germline values: CDR1 SGHAT, CDR2 FQNNGV. With V trimmed by 0 bases and J by 7 bases, 8 bases remained unmatched. The CDR3 DNA is TGTGCCAGCAGCTTAGATCGGGTCCCAGGGGGTGAAGCTTTCTTT. It translates to CASSLDRVPGGEAFF. Together with reference TRBV11-2 and TRBJ1-1, the CDR3 gives the full variable domain: EAGVAQSPRYKIIEKRQSVAFWCNPISGHATLYWYQQILGQGPKLLIQFQNNGVVDDSQLPKDRFSAERLKGVDSTLKIQPAKLEDSAVYLCASSLDRVPGGEAFFGQGTRLTVV.

The chain has TRBV3-1 (or the pseudogene TRBV3-2) and TRBJ2-7; the D is unclear. Between the trimmed V and J ends, which lost 4 bases and 2 bases, there was a span of 15 bases. Looked up from germline, CDR1 is LGHDT and CDR2 is YNNKEL (reference sequence). The CDR3 has 15 amino acids. The CDR3 coding sequence is TGTGCCAGCAGCCCTTTCGTTGGCCCACCCTACGAGCAGTACTTC. Protein product: CASSPFVGPPYEQYF.

The chain recombines TRBV11-2 with TRBJ1-1; 7 positions agree with TRBD1. Germline assignment: CDR1 SGHAT and CDR2 FQNNGV. The trim removed 4 bases at V and 5 bases at J, leaving 1 base unmatched. This CDR3 region has 12 residues. CDR3 sequence: CASSWGQTEAFF. The CDR3 nucleotides are TGTGCCAGCAGCTGGGGACAGACTGAAGCTTTCTTT.

V is TRBV3-1 (or the pseudogene TRBV3-2) and J is TRBJ1-6; 11 bases line up with TRBD1. This CDR3 comprises 16 residues. The J segment lost 10 bases and the V segment lost 1 base, leaving 6 bases of the junction unmatched. Germline assignment: CDR1 LGHDT and CDR2 YNNKEL (reference sequence). In DNA form, the CDR3 reads TGTGCCAGCAGCCAAGCCGGGACAGGGGGACGATCACCCCTCCACTTT. Translation: CASSQAGTGGRSPLHF.

Note on this clone: This sample includes further DNA sequences coding for the same CDR3. The V call is TRBV19, the J call TRBJ1-5, with 7 bases matching TRBD1. V lost 3 bases and J lost 5; bases outside the gene matches: 4. The CDR3 covers 14 residues. Germline CDR1 LNHDA, CDR2 SQIVND (reference sequence). The CDR3 protein is CASSIWTGDQPQHF. The CDR3 DNA reads TGTGCCAGTAGTATCTGGACAGGTGATCAGCCCCAGCATTTT.

The chain is built from TRBV6-5 and TRBJ2-3; a weak D match, TRBD2 (5 bases). The germline gives CDR1 MNHEY, CDR2 SVGAGI. V was cut by 6 bases and J by 4 bases, with 11 bases left in between. CDR3 length: 13 amino acids. In DNA, the CDR3 is TGTGCCAGCAGCTTCGCGGGCCCAGATACGCAGTATTTT. Translated: CASSFAGPDTQYF.

Concerning this clone itself: The same CDR3 also results from other DNA sequences found in this sample. This sequence joins TRBV9 and TRBJ2-1; TRBD2 matches at 10 bases. The CDR3 is 14 residues long. The germline V gene encodes CDR1 SGDLS and CDR2 YYNGEE. The trim removed 3 bases at V and 4 bases at J, leaving 1 base unmatched. The CDR3 here is CASSGSGGYNEQFF. The CDR3 DNA reads TGTGCCAGCAGCGGTAGCGGGGGGTACAATGAGCAGTTCTTC.

This chain uses TRBV30 with TRBJ2-7; TRBD1 aligns across 11 bases. The germline V gene encodes CDR1 GTSNPN and CDR2 SVGIG (reference sequence). This CDR3 has 14 residues. Written as DNA, the CDR3 is TGTGCTGTAACTGGGACAGGGGGGACCTACGAGCAGTACTTC. It specifies CAVTGTGGTYEQYF. Full variable domain (rest looked up from reference TRBV30 and TRBJ2-7): SQTIHQWPATLVQPVGSPLSLECTVEGTSNPNLYWYRQAAGRGLQLLFYSVGIGQISSEVPQNLSASRPQDRQFILSSKKLLLSDSGFYLCAVTGTGGTYEQYFGPGTRLTVT.

This clone appeared once. This chain uses TRBV2 with TRBJ1-1, with TRBD1 identical over 7 bases. Trimming removed 9 bases from V and 4 bases from J; junction bases left unmatched: 5. CDR1 and CDR2 (germline): SNHLY, FYNNEI. There are 12 residues in the CDR3. The CDR3 here is CASRTGPTEAFF. CDR3 DNA: TGTGCCAGTCGGACAGGCCCCACTGAAGCTTTCTTT.

The rearrangement joins TRBV3-1 (or the pseudogene TRBV3-2) to TRBJ1-5, with TRBD1 as a possible D gene (6 bases). The CDR3 is 14 amino acids. V lost 4 bases, J lost 7 bases, and 14 bases lay in between. Germline V gene data show CDR1 as LGHDT and CDR2 as YNNKEL (reference sequence). CDR3 sequence (DNA): TGTGCCAGCAGCCCCAGGGGCCGCCAACAGCCCCAGCATTTT. This gives the protein CASSPRGRQQPQHF.

This chain links TRBV6-5 with TRBJ1-3, with 8 nucleotides matching TRBD1. The CDR3 length is 14 residues. In germline, CDR1 is MNHEY, CDR2 SVGAGI. J lost 3 bases, V lost 11 bases, and 9 bases had no gene match. CDR3 nucleotide sequence: TGTGCCGGATACCAGGGGGCTGTTGGAAACACCATATATTTT. Residues: CAGYQGAVGNTIYF.

This sequence joins TRBV19 and TRBJ2-3; a possible D gene is TRBD2 (7 bases). V was shortened by 6 bases and J by 5 bases, with 15 bases between the two germline ends. From germline, CDR1 is LNHDA and CDR2 SQIVND (reference sequence). This CDR3 is built from 14 residues. The CDR3 region is CASRSRGARDTQYF. The CDR3 region has the DNA TGTGCCAGTAGAAGCCGGGGGGCCAGAGATACGCAGTATTTT.

V is TRBV7-8 and J is TRBJ2-3, with 7 bases lining up with TRBD2. J gave up 3 bases and V 3 bases, and 9 bases lay outside the gene matches. The V gene's germline CDR1 is SGHVS and CDR2 FQNEAQ. The CDR3 is 16 residues long. CDR3 region: CASSLVTGGETDTQYF. In nucleotides, the CDR3 is TGTGCCAGCAGCTTGGTAACGGGGGGAGAAACAGATACGCAGTATTTT.

The gene calls are TRBV11-2 and TRBJ2-1; D is ambiguous. The CDR3 length is 12 residues. The ends were cut back, 1 base at V and 10 bases at J, with 8 bases in the middle. Germline-derived CDR1 and CDR2 are SGHAT and FQNNGV. DNA for the CDR3: TGTGCCAGCAGCTTAGGGGCATTCGAGCAGTTCTTC. Protein: CASSLGAFEQFF.

The chain uses TRBV9 and TRBJ1-3; maybe TRBD1 (6 bases). The germline CDR1 and CDR2 sequences are SGDLS and YYNGEE. This CDR3 is built from 14 residues. With 0 bases removed from V and 2 bases from J, the gap between germline ends came to 6 bases. CDR3 region: CASSVGDTGNTIYF. CDR3 DNA: TGTGCCAGCAGCGTAGGGGACACTGGAAACACCATATATTTT.

The V gene is TRBV5-1, the J gene TRBJ1-1; 8 bases match TRBD1. With V trimmed by 5 bases and J by 0 bases, 6 bases remained unmatched. From germline, CDR1 is SGHRS and CDR2 YFSETQ. The length of the CDR3 is 15 residues. The CDR3 region is CASRQGERMNTEAFF. The CDR3 DNA sequence: TGCGCCAGCAGACAGGGGGAAAGGATGAACACTGAAGCTTTCTTT.

The chain has TRBV19 and TRBJ1-1; the D gene is possibly TRBD1 (5 bases). The germline V gene has CDR1 LNHDA and CDR2 SQIVND (reference sequence). CDR3 length equals 12 residues. Trimming removed 2 bases at V and 11 bases at J, with 12 bases between. This CDR3 reads CASSIQRGTAFF. The CDR3 DNA follows: TGTGCCAGTAGTATACAACGGGGGACGGCTTTCTTT.

The V and J genes are TRBV2 and TRBJ2-3, with TRBD1 matching over 8 bases. The trim removed 4 bases at V and 0 bases at J, leaving 3 bases unmatched. This CDR3 spans 15 amino acids. The germline V gene encodes CDR1 SNHLY and CDR2 FYNNEI. The CDR3 is CASSVDRGSTDTQYF. The CDR3 DNA is TGTGCCAGCAGTGTAGACAGGGGAAGCACAGATACGCAGTATTTT. The full variable domain, its missing parts supplied by reference TRBV2 and TRBJ2-3, is EPEVTQTPSHQVTQMGQEVILRCVPISNHLYFYWYRQILGQKVEFLVSFYNNEISEKSEIFDDQFSVERPDGSNFTLKIRSTKLEDSAMYFCASSVDRGSTDTQYFGPGTRLTVL.

This clone appeared once. The rearrangement uses TRBV9 and TRBJ2-5; 10 bases line up with TRBD2. Germline V lookup: CDR1 SGDLS, CDR2 YYNGEE. With V trimmed by 0 bases and J by 1 base, 3 bases remained unmatched. The CDR3 totals 16 residues. CDR3 sequence (DNA): TGTGCCAGCAGCGTAGGGGCTAGCGGGGGCCAAGAGACCCAGTACTTC. This sequence encodes CASSVGASGGQETQYF.

The chain employs TRBV19 and TRBJ2-1, with 13 bases lining up with TRBD2. The CDR3 runs 16 residues. Germline loops: CDR1 LNHDA, CDR2 SQIVND (reference sequence). The V and J ends lost 4 bases and 4 bases, in that order; junction bases with no gene match: 4. In nucleotides, the CDR3 is TGTGCCAGTAGTAGTCCGACTAGCGGGGGGTACAATGAGCAGTTCTTC. Its translation is CASSSPTSGGYNEQFF.